What follows are 5 T cell receptor beta chains derived from one specimen sequenced in a study of shared clonotypes between healthy human individuals. This table comes from immunoSEQ multiplex PCR, and its TCRdb copy is limited to in-frame clones, with some not included. The repertoire holds 850,000 to 1,200,000 clones, with roughly 75% as singletons. Sequencing input: memory CD4+ T cells sorted from blood. Subset meaning: CD45RA-negative fraction. Every receptor here comes from a man aged 18-30 years in good health.

This chain connects TRBV5-8 to TRBJ2-3; 11 bases line up with TRBD2. The CDR3 runs to 16 residues. V shed 4 bases, J shed 2 bases, and the junction held 6 bases outside the gene matches. Germline CDR1 is SGHTS and CDR2 is YDEGEE. The CDR3 DNA sequence: TGTGCCAGCAGCACTCGACTAGCGGGAATCACAGATACGCAGTATTTT. It yields the protein CASSTRLAGITDTQYF. Drawing the rest from reference TRBV5-8 and TRBJ2-3, the complete variable domain is EAGVTQSPTHLIKTRGQQATLRCSPISGHTSVYWYQQALGLGLQFLLWYDEGEERNRGNFPPRFSGRQFPNYSSELNVNALELEDSALYLCASSTRLAGITDTQYFGPGTRLTVL.

This clone came up many times. The chain is built from TRBV29-1 and TRBJ1-3; D might be TRBD1 (6 bases). The germline V gene has CDR1 SQVTM and CDR2 ANQGSEA. The CDR3 is made up of 13 amino acids. V lost 3 bases, J lost 3 bases, and 9 bases lay in between. CDR3 in DNA: TGCAGCGTTGATGTCAGGGGTGGAAACACCATATATTTT. Translating gives CSVDVRGGNTIYF.

This clone was seen more than once but under ten times. V usage is TRBV20-1 and J usage is TRBJ1-2; no definite D call. V lost 3 bases and J 8 bases, leaving 10 bases between the germline ends. The CDR3 has 11 residues. Germline values: CDR1 DFQATT, CDR2 SNEGSKA (reference sequence). The DNA for the CDR3 is TGCAGTGCTAGGCGGACTGGAGGCTACACCTTC. Residues: CSARRTGGYTF.

The rearrangement joins TRBV18 to TRBJ2-7, with no clear D. CDR3 length: 13 residues. Germline V gene lookup returns CDR1 KGHSH and CDR2 LQKENI. Trimming stripped 1 base from V and 3 bases from J, with 7 bases between. CDR3 in amino acids: CASSPLGRYEQYF. In DNA, the CDR3 is TGTGCCAGCTCACCACTAGGACGCTACGAGCAGTACTTC.

The chain joins TRBV28 to TRBJ2-5; D tentatively reads TRBD1 or TRBD2 (5 bases each). The CDR3 is 13 residues long. V was shortened by 6 bases and J by 3 bases, with 11 bases between the two germline ends. Germline V gene data show CDR1 as MDHEN and CDR2 as SYDVKM. DNA for the CDR3: TGTGCCAGCAGCTGGGGGAAAAAAGAGACCCAGTACTTC. This gives the protein CASSWGKKETQYF.